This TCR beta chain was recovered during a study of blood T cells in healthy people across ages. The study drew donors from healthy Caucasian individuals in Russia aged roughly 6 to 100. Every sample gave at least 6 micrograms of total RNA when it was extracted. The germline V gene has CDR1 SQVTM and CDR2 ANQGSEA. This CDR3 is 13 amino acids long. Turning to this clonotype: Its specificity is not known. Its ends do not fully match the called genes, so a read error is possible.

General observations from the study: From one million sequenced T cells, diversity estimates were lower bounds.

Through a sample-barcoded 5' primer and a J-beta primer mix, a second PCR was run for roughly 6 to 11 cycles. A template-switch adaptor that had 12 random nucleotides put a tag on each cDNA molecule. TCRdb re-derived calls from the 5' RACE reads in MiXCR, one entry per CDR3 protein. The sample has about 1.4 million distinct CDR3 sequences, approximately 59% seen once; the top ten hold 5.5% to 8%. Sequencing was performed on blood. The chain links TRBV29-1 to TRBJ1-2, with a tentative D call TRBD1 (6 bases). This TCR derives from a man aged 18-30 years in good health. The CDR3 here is CSGNQGNNDGYTF. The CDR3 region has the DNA TGCAGCGGGAACCAGGGGAATAACGATGGCTACACCTTC.